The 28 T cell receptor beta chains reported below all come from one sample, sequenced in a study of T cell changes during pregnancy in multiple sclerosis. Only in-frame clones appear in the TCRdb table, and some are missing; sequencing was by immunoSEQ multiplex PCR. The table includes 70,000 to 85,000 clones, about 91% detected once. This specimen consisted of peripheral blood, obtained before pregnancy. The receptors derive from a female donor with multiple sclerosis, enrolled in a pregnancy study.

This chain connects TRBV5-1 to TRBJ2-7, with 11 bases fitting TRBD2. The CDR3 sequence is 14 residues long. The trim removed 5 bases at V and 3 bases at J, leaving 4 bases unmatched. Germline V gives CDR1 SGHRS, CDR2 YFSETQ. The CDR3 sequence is CASRLTSGVYEQYF. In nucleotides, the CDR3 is TGCGCCAGCAGATTGACTAGCGGGGTCTACGAGCAGTACTTC.

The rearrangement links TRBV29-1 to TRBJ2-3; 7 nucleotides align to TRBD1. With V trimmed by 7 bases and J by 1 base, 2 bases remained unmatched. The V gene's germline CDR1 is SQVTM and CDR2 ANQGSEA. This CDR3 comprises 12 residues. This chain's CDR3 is CSDGTGTDTQYF. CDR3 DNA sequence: TGCAGCGATGGGACAGGCACAGATACGCAGTATTTT.

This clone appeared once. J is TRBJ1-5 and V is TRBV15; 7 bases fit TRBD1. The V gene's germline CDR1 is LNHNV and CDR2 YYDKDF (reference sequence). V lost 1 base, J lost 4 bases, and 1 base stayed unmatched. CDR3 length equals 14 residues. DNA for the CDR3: TGTGCCACCAGCAGAGCACAGGGGAATCAGCCCCAGCATTTT. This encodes CATSRAQGNQPQHF.

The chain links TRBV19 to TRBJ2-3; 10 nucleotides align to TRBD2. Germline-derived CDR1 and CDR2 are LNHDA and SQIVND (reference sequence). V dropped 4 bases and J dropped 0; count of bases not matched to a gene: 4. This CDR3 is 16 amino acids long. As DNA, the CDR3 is TGTGCCAGTAGTAACCTAGCGGGAGTAAGCACAGATACGCAGTATTTT. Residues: CASSNLAGVSTDTQYF.

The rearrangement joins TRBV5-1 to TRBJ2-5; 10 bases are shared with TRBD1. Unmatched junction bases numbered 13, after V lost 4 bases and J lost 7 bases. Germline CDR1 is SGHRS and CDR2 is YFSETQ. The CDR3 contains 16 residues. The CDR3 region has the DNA TGCGCCAGCAGCCTCAGATCGGGACAGGGGAGGGGGACCCAGTACTTC. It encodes CASSLRSGQGRGTQYF. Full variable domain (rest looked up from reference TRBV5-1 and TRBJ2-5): KAGVTQTPRYLIKTRGQQVTLSCSPISGHRSVSWYQQTPGQGLQFLFEYFSETQRNKGNFPGRFSGRQFSNSRSEMNVSTLELGDSALYLCASSLRSGQGRGTQYFGPGTRLLVL.

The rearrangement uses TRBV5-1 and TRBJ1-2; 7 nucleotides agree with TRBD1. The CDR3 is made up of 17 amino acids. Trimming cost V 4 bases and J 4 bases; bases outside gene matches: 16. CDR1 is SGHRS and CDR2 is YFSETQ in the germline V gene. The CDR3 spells CASSRGTDGVLAYGYTF. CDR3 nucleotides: TGCGCCAGCAGCCGCGGGACAGATGGGGTATTGGCCTATGGCTACACCTTC.

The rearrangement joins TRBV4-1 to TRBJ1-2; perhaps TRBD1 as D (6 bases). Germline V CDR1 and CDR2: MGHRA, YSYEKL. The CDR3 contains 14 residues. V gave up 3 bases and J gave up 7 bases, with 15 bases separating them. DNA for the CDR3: TGCGCCAGCAGCCATCAACAGGGCGACGGTGGCTACACCTTC. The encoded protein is CASSHQQGDGGYTF.

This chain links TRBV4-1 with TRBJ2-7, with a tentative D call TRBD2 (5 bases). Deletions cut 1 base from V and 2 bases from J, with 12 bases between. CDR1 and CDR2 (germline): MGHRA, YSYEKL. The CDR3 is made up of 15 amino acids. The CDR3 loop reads CASSQVSRATYEQYF. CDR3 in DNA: TGCGCCAGCAGCCAAGTCTCGCGGGCTACCTACGAGCAGTACTTC.

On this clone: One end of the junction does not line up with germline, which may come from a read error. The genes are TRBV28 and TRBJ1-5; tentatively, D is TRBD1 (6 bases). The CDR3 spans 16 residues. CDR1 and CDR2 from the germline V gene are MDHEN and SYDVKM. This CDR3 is CASSLWGQQGEQPQHF. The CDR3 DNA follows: TGTGCCAGCAGTCTATGGGGTCAACAGGGAGAACAGCCCCAGCATTTT.

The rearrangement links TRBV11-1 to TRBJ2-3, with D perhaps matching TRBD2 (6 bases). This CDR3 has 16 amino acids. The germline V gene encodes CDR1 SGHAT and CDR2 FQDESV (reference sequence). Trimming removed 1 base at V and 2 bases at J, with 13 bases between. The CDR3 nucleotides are TGTGCCAGCAGCTTAGGTCTTGCTAGCGACACAGATACGCAGTATTTT. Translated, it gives CASSLGLASDTDTQYF.

The CDR3 here is CASSAGPSANEQFF. As DNA, the CDR3 is TGTGCCAGCAGCGCCGGGCCTAGCGCCAATGAGCAGTTCTTC. This sequence joins TRBV11-3 and TRBJ2-1; weak D call: TRBD2 (6 bases). From germline, CDR1 is SGHNT and CDR2 YENEEA. This CDR3 has 14 amino acids. Trimming took off 5 bases at V and 6 bases at J, with 14 bases between the two ends.

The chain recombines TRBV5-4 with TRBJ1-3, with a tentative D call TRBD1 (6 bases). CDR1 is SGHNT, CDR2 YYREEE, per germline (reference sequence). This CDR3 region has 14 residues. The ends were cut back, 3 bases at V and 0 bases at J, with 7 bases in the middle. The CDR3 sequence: CASSSDSSGNTIYF. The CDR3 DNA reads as TGTGCCAGCAGCTCGGACAGCTCTGGAAACACCATATATTTT.

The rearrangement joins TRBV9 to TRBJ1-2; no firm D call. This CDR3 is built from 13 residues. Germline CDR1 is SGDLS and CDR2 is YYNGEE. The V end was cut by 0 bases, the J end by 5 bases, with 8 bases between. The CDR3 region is CASSVASGYGYTF. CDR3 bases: TGTGCCAGCAGCGTAGCTTCGGGGTATGGCTACACCTTC.

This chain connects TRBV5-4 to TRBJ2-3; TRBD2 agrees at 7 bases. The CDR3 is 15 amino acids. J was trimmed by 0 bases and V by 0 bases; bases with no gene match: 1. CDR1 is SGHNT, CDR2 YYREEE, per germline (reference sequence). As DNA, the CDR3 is TGTGCCAGCAGCTTGGGGGACTACAGCACAGATACGCAGTATTTT. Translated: CASSLGDYSTDTQYF.

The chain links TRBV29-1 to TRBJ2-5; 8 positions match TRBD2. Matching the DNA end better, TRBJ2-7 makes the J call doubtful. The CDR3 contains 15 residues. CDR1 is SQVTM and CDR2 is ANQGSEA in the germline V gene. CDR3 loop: CSVKLGIAGSHEQYF. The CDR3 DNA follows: TGCAGCGTTAAGCTGGGGATAGCGGGATCCCACGAGCAGTACTTC.

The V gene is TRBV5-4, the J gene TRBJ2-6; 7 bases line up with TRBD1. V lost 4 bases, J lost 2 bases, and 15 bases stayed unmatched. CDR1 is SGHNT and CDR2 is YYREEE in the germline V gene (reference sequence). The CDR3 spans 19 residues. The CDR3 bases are TGTGCCAGCAGCCAAGGACCGAAGGGGGCCCTAGCTGGGGCCAACGTCCTGACTTTC. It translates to CASSQGPKGALAGANVLTF.

This chain's CDR3 is CASSATGSGANVLTF. The CDR3 DNA reads as TGTGCCAGCAGCGCCACAGGGTCTGGGGCCAACGTCCTGACTTTC. This chain connects TRBV9 to TRBJ2-6, with a tentative D call TRBD1 (6 bases). Per the germline V gene, CDR1 is SGDLS and CDR2 is YYNGEE. The length of the CDR3 is 15 residues. V was clipped by 3 bases and J by 1 base, with 8 bases between them.

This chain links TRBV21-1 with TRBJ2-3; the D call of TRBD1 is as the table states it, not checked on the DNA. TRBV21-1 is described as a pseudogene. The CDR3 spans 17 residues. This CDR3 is CASSLPWDRRPTDTQYF. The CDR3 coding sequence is TGTGCCAGCAGCCTTCCTTGGGACAGGCGACCCACAGATACGCAGTATTTT.

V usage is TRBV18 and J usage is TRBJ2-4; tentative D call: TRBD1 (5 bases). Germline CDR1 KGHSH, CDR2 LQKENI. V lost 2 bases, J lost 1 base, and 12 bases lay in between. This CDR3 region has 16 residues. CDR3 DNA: TGTGCCAGCTCACCAGGACACCCTGGGGCCAAAAACATTCAGTACTTC. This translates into CASSPGHPGAKNIQYF. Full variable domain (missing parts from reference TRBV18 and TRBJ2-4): NAGVMQNPRHLVRRRGQEARLRCSPMKGHSHVYWYRQLPEEGLKFMVYLQKENIIDESGMPKERFSAEFPKEGPSILRIQQVVRGDSAAYFCASSPGHPGAKNIQYFGAGTRLSVL.

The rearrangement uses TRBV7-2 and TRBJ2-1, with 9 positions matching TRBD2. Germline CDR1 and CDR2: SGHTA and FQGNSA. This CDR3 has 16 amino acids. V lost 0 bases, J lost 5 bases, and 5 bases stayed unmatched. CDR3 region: CASSLASGRTDNEQFF. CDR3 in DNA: TGTGCCAGCAGCTTAGCCAGCGGGAGGACCGACAATGAGCAGTTCTTC.

CDR3 protein: CATSRDLQTATGNTIYF. CDR3 in DNA: TGTGCCACCAGCAGAGATCTACAGACAGCTACGGGAAACACCATATATTTT. This chain links TRBV15 with TRBJ1-3; a possible D gene is TRBD1 (5 bases). The CDR3 has 17 residues. V was trimmed by 0 bases and J by 4 bases, leaving 16 bases between them. The germline CDR1 and CDR2 sequences are LNHNV and YYDKDF (reference sequence).

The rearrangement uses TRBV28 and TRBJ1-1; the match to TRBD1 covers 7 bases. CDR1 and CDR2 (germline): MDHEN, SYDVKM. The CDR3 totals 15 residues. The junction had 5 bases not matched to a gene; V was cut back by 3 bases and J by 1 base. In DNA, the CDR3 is TGTGCCAGCAGTTTGCAGGGGGTAAGGAACACTGAAGCTTTCTTT. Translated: CASSLQGVRNTEAFF.

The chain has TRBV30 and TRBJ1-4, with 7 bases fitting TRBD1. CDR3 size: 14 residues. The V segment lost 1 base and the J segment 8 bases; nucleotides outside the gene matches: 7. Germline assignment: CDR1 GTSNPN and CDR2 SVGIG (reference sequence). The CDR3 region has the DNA TGTGCCTGGAGTGGTTCCGACAGGGACGAAAAACTGTTTTTT. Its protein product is CAWSGSDRDEKLFF.

The CDR3 coding sequence is TGTGCCAGCGAACAGGGGAGATCTCAGCCCCAGCATTTT. Encoded protein: CASEQGRSQPQHF. V usage is TRBV28 and J usage is TRBJ1-5, with TRBD1 matching 7 bases. This CDR3 contains 13 residues. The germline V gene has CDR1 MDHEN and CDR2 SYDVKM. V shed 8 bases and J 6 bases; nucleotides not matched to a gene: 7.

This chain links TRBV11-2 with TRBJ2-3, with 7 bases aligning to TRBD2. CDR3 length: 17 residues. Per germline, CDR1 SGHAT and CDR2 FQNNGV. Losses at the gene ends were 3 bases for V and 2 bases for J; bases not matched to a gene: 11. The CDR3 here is CASSFRGAGPYTDTQYF. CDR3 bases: TGTGCCAGCAGCTTTAGGGGAGCGGGACCCTACACAGATACGCAGTATTTT.

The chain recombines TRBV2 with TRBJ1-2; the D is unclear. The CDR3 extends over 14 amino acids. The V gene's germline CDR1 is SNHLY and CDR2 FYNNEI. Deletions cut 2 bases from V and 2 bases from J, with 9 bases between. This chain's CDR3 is CASSESAGNYGYTF. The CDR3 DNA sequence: TGTGCCAGCAGTGAAAGTGCCGGGAACTATGGCTACACCTTC.

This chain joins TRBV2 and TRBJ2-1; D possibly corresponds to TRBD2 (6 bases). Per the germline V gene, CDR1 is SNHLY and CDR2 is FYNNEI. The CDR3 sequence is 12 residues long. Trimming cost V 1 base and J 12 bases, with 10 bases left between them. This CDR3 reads CASSEVGGVQFF. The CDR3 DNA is TGTGCCAGCAGTGAAGTCGGGGGTGTGCAGTTCTTC.

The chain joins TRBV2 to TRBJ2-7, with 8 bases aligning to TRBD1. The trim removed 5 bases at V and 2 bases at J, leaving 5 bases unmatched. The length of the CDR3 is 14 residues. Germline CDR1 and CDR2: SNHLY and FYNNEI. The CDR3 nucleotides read TGTGCCAGCAGTACGGACAGGGTAACCTACGAGCAGTACTTC. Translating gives CASSTDRVTYEQYF.